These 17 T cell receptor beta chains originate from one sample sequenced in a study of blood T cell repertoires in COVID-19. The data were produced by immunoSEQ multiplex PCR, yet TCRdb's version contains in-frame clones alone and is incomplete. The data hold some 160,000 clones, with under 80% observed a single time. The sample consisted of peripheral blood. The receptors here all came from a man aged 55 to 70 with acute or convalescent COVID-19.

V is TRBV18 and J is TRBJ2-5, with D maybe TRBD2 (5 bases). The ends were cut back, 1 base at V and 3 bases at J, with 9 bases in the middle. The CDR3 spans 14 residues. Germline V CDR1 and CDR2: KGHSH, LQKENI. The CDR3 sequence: CASSPQPGKETQYF. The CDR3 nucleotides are TGTGCCAGCTCACCACAACCCGGGAAAGAGACCCAGTACTTC.

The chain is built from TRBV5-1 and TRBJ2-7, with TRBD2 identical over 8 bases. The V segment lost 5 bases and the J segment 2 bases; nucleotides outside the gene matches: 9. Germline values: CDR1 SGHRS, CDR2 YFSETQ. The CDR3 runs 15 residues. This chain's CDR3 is CASRAGGPPPYEQYF. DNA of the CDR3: TGCGCCAGCAGGGCGGGAGGCCCTCCCCCCTACGAGCAGTACTTC.

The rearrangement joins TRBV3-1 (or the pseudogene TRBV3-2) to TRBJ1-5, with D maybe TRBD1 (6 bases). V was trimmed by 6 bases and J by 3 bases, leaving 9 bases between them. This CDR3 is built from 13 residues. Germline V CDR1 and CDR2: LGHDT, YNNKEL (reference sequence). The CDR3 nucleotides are TGTGCCAGCAGTCGGACAGTCAATCAGCCCCAGCATTTT. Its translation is CASSRTVNQPQHF.

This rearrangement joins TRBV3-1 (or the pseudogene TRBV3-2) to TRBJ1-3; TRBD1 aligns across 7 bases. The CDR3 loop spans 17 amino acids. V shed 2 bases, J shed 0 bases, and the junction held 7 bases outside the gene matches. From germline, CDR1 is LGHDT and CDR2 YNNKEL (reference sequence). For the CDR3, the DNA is TGTGCCAGCAGCCAAAGCGACAGGGCAGTCTCTGGAAACACCATATATTTT. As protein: CASSQSDRAVSGNTIYF.

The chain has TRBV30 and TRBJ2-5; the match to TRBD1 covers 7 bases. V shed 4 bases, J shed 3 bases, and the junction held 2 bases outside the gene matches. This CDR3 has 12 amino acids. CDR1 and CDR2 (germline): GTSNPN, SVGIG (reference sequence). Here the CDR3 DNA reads TGTGCCTGGATGGGGACAGAAGAGACCCAGTACTTC. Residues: CAWMGTEETQYF.

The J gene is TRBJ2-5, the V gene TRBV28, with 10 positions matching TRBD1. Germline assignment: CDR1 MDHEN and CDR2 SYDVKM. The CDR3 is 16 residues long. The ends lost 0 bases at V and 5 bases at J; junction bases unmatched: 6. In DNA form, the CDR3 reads TGTGCCAGCAGTTTATGGCGACAGGGGGCGGGGGAGACCCAGTACTTC. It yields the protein CASSLWRQGAGETQYF.

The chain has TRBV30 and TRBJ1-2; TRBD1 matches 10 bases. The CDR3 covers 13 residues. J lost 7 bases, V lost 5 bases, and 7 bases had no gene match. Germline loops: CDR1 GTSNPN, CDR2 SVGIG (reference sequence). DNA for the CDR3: TGTGCCTGGGGGACAGGGGTTTCTCGTGGCTACACCTTC. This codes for CAWGTGVSRGYTF. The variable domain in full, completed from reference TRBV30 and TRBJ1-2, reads SQTIHQWPATLVQPVGSPLSLECTVEGTSNPNLYWYRQAAGRGLQLLFYSVGIGQISSEVPQNLSASRPQDRQFILSSKKLLLSDSGFYLCAWGTGVSRGYTFGSGTRLTVV.

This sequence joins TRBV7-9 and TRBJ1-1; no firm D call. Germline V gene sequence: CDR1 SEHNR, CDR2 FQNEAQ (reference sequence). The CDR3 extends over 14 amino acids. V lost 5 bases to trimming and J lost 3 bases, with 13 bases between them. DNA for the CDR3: TGTGCCAGCAGCCCAGGACTCTGGGACACTGAAGCTTTCTTT. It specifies CASSPGLWDTEAFF.

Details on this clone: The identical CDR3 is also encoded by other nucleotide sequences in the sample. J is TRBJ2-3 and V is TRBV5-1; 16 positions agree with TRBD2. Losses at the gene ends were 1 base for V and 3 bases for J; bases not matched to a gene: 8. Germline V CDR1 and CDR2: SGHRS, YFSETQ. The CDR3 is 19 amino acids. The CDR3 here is CASSLPGLAGGPRTDTQYF. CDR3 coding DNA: TGCGCCAGCAGCTTGCCGGGACTAGCGGGAGGGCCTAGGACAGATACGCAGTATTTT.

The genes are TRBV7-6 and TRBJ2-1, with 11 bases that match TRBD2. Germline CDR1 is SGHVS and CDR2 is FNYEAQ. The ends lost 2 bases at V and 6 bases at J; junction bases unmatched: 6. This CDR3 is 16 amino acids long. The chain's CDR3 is CASSLIAGGPSNEQFF. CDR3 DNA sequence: TGTGCCAGCAGCTTAATAGCGGGAGGGCCATCCAATGAGCAGTTCTTC.

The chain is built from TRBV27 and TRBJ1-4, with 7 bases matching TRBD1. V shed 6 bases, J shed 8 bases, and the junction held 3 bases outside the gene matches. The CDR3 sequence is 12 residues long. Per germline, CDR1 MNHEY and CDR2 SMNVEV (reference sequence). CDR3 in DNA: TGTGCCAGCAGGACAGGGTGGGAAAAACTGTTTTTT. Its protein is CASRTGWEKLFF.

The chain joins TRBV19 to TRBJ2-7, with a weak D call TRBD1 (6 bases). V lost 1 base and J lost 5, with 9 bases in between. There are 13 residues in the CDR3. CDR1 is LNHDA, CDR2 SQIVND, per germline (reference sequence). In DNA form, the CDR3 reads TGTGCCAGTAGTATAGTCCAGGGGCACGAGCAGTACTTC. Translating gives CASSIVQGHEQYF.

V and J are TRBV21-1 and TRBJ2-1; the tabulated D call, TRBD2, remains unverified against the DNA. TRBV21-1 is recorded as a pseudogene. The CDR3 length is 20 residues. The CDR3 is CASSSKSQGLAVSYYNEQFF. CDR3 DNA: TGTGCCAGCAGCTCAAAATCTCAGGGGCTAGCGGTAAGTTATTACAATGAGCAGTTCTTC.

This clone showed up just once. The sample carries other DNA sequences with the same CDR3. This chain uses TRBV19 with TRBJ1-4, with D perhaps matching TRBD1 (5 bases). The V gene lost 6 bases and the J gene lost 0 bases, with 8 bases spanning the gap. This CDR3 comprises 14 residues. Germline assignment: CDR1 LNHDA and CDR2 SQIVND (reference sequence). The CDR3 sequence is CASSGGATNEKLFF. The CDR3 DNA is TGTGCCAGTAGCGGAGGGGCAACTAATGAAAAACTGTTTTTT. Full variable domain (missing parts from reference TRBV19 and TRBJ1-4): DGGITQSPKYLFRKEGQNVTLSCEQNLNHDAMYWYRQDPGQGLRLIYYSQIVNDFQKGDIAEGYSVSREKKESFPLTVTSAQKNPTAFYLCASSGGATNEKLFFGSGTQLSVL.

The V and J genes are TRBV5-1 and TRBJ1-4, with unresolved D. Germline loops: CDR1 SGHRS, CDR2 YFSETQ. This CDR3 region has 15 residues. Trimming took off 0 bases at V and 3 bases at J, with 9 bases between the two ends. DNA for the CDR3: TGCGCCAGCAGCTTGGTGGCGGCCCCTAATGAAAAACTGTTTTTT. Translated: CASSLVAAPNEKLFF.

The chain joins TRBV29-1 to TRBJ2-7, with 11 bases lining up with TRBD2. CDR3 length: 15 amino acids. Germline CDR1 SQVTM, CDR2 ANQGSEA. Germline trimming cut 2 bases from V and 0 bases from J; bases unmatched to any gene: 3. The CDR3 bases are TGCAGCGTTGAACTTACTAGCGGGAGCTCCTACGAGCAGTACTTC. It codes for CSVELTSGSSYEQYF.

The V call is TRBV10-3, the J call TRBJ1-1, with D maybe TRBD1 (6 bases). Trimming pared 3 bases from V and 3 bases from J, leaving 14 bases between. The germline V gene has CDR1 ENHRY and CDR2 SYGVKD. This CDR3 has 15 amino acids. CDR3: CAISDLGGLDTEAFF. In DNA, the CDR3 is TGTGCCATCAGTGATTTAGGGGGATTAGACACTGAAGCTTTCTTT.